One T cell receptor beta chain is described in this entry. Its antigen is still unknown. The record has no base qualities; no much larger clone is one base away. The data are from a study of blood T cells in healthy people across ages (dated by TCRdb to about 2015). For the study in its entirety: In model experiments, template switching captured roughly one uniquely barcoded TCR beta cDNA molecule for every two T cells. Using the same blood draw, the study looked at two additional independent replicas of 1 million unique cDNA reads for two donors, one aged 18 to 30 and the other aged 80 or older. To avoid experimental bias, donors of different ages were distributed randomly across sequencing lanes. The donors were divided into four age groups: young (average approximately 16 years), middle-aged (around 37), aged (approximately 62) and long-lived (roughly 82). The study measured age-related changes in TCR beta repertoire diversity using deep sequencing normalized with unique cDNA molecular identifiers. General conclusions and limits of the study: Because profiling used bulk unsorted PBMCs, naive and antigen-experienced compartments could not be compared conclusively. Total diversity estimates from one million sequenced T cells were considered lower bounds and underestimates. As age increased, observed TCR beta diversity per million T cells dropped in a roughly linear way, and a significant reduction was already evident by age 40. Observed TCR beta diversity correlated strongly with the percentage of naive T cells measured by flow cytometry. The long-lived group showed more naive CD4+ T cells, fewer expanded clones and increased TCR diversity than the aged group, suggesting age selection. Because donor CMV infection status was unknown, age-related changes in expanded clonotypes were potentially confounded.

Systemically healthy Caucasian individuals from Russia, 39 in total and aged roughly 6 to 95 years, were included as donors. Each donor gave approximately 10 milliliters of peripheral blood, collected into EDTA-treated Vacutainer tubes. Ficoll-Paque density-gradient centrifugation was used to isolate PBMCs, with at least 7 million per sample. Trizol reagent was used to extract total RNA from the PBMCs, yielding at least 5.5 micrograms per sample. For every donor, flow cytometry on a PBMC aliquot measured the percentage of naive CD45RAhigh/CD27high T cells. The library came from 5' RACE. TCRdb shows the sequencer as Illumina HiSeq 2500. A second about 7 to 12 cycle PCR used a sample-barcoded 5' primer and a J-beta primer mix. A template-switch 5' adaptor carrying 12 random nucleotides introduced a unique molecular identifier onto each TCR beta cDNA molecule. At least 3 million CDR3-containing paired-end reads were obtained from each sample. All of the RNA was converted into first-strand cDNA using the Mint cDNA synthesis kit, with a TRBC-specific oligonucleotide serving as the primer. Following uracil-DNA glycosylase treatment, a first 18-cycle PCR with universal primers M1SS and BC2_uni_R was performed on all cDNA. The authors' analysis ran thus. Each sample was normalized by randomly selecting 1 million high-quality reads, each carrying a distinct molecular identifier. Instead of being binned into consensus sequences, reads with shared molecular identifiers were discarded. CDR3 identification, clonotype clustering and error correction used MiTCR with a Q25 quality threshold and the strictest error-elimination algorithm. A nonparametric unseen species model with Euler transformation was used to estimate a lower bound on total TCR beta diversity. TCRdb ran its own pipeline on the public reads, namely fastp trimming at Q25 and MiXCR clone calling, and kept in-frame beta chains. Duplicate CDR3 protein sequences are folded into a single record with the most common DNA and genes. TCRdb, not the authors, supplied the V and J calls. A total of 1.6 million or so distinct CDR3 sequences appear in this sample, 30% to 35% of them only once. The leading ten clones occupy approximately 11% of the sample.

Looking up the germline V gene yields CDR1 SGDLS and CDR2 YYNGEE. Reading from cysteine to phenylalanine, the CDR3 counts 15 amino acids. Only CDR3 DNA remains: 45 bases, in frame from the first base. Trimming takes 0 bases from V and 4 bases from J, and the germline ends sit 12 bases apart. The sequence derives from a woman under 40 in good health. Input material: blood. Here the chain combines TRBV9 and TRBJ2-3; TRBD1 could be the D gene, as 5 bases match. CDR3 reads: CASSVVGRTADTQYF. Here is the DNA: TGTGCCAGCAGCGTAGTGGGGCGGACCGCAGATACGCAGTATTTT.